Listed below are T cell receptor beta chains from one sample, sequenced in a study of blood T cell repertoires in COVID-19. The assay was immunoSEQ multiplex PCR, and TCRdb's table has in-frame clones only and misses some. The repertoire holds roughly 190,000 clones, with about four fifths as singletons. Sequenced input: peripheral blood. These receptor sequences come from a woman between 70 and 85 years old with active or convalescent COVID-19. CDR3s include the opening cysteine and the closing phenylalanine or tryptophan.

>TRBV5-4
CASSPAGERGEQFF
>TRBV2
CASRDGQAWGNQPQHF
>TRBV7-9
CASSARQVQTNEQFF
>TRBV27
CASSLSRGGVEAFF
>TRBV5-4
CASSGGTGGRYYEQYF
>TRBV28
CASSFLSAYEQYF
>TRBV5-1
CASTGTGSEKLFF
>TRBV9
CASSVQGTQTQYF
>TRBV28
CASRDPGRGQETQYF
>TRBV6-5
CASPSPSTDTQYF
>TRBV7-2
CASSLTNWNTGELFF
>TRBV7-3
CASSLAGGPRETQYF
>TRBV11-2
CASSLLETQYF
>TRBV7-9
CASSLGGLGTQYF
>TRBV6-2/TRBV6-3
CASSIAGAGTGELFF
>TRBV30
CAWSEGWGGTEAFF
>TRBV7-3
CASSLAGTMETQYF
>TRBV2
CASSAIRSQETQYF
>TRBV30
CAWSYGSGRNNEQFF
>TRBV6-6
CATGGPGTGSHEQYF